The source of this TCR beta chain is a study of neoadjuvant anti-PD-1 for oral cavity cancer. Turning to the study itself: Most patients had three to four biweekly doses of 3 mg/kg nivolumab before resection. Study-level points and caveats: Higher pretreatment Treg/Th17 ratios tracked higher pretreatment blood clonality.

Profiling relied on immunoSEQ multiplex PCR, and the TCRdb table lists in-frame clones only, not all of them. The table lists roughly 60,000 clones, roughly 84% of them singletons. These oral cavity squamous cell carcinomas were HPV-negative and locally advanced. Remarks on this clone: Its specificity is not known.

With V trimmed by 4 bases and J by 10 bases, 15 bases remained unmatched. Germline CDR1 and CDR2: SGHTA and FQGTGA. The CDR3 contains 16 residues. The clonotype originates from a person between 40 and 80 years old with oral cavity squamous cell carcinoma. The V gene is TRBV7-3, the J gene TRBJ1-2, with 10 bases that match TRBD1. The input for sequencing was PBMCs, taken before nivolumab (anti-PD-1) treatment. The CDR3: CASSSRRQGAGDVYTF. Here the CDR3 DNA reads TGTGCCAGCAGCTCCAGAAGACAGGGGGCAGGTGACGTCTACACCTTC.